The 5 T cell receptor beta chains listed next were all sequenced from one sample in a study of early T cells in non-severe SARS-CoV-2 infection. TCRdb recomputed calls from the 5' RACE reads with MiXCR, one row per CDR3 protein. The sample has fewer than 80,000 distinct CDR3 sequences; approximately 4.5% are singletons. Sequenced material: whole blood, taken at baseline. These receptors were obtained from an adult who was a healthcare worker with PCR-confirmed SARS-CoV-2 infection or an uninfected control (not recorded which). The donor label of this sample is uncertain.

This clonotype was detected ten times or more. V is TRBV7-6 and J is TRBJ2-1; D remains unclear. The germline V gene has CDR1 SGHVS and CDR2 FNYEAQ. Trimming left V 3 bases short and J 5 bases short, with 11 bases between. The CDR3 length is 14 residues. CDR3 amino acids: CASSFGVGNNEQFF. The CDR3 bases are TGTGCCAGCAGCTTTGGGGTAGGGAACAATGAGCAGTTCTTC.

The table lists this clonotype with many counts. V usage is TRBV12-3 or TRBV12-4 and J usage is TRBJ2-4, with 8 bases fitting TRBD1. This CDR3 has 14 amino acids. V lost 6 bases to trimming and J lost 6 bases; unmatched junction nucleotides: 7. CDR3 DNA: TGTGCCAGCAGCCCGGGACAGGCTCCAAACATTCAGTACTTC. This gives the protein CASSPGQAPNIQYF.

This clonotype was counted many times. J is TRBJ2-7 and V is TRBV28, with D possibly being TRBD1 or TRBD2 (6 bases each). Deletions cut 4 bases from V and 4 bases from J, with 17 bases between. The CDR3 has 15 residues. Germline V CDR1 and CDR2: MDHEN, SYDVKM. CDR3 in amino acids: CASSSSWGASYEQYF. CDR3 in DNA: TGTGCCAGCAGTTCCTCCTGGGGGGCCTCATACGAGCAGTACTTC.

This clonotype has at least ten counts. This chain uses TRBV18 with TRBJ1-2; TRBD1 matches at 7 bases. Germline-derived CDR1 and CDR2 are KGHSH and LQKENI. The CDR3 loop spans 12 amino acids. After removal of 6 bases from V and 8 bases from J, the junction contained 6 bases not matched to a gene. CDR3: CASSEQGDGYTF. CDR3 sequence (DNA): TGTGCCAGCTCGGAGCAGGGGGACGGCTACACCTTC. The full variable domain, its missing parts supplied by reference TRBV18 and TRBJ1-2, is NAGVMQNPRHLVRRRGQEARLRCSPMKGHSHVYWYRQLPEEGLKFMVYLQKENIIDESGMPKERFSAEFPKEGPSILRIQQVVRGDSAAYFCASSEQGDGYTFGSGTRLTVV.

The chain couples TRBV7-6 to TRBJ1-2; TRBD1 aligns across 7 bases. V lost 2 bases and J lost 2; bases outside the gene matches: 11. The CDR3 contains 17 residues. CDR1 is SGHVS, CDR2 FNYEAQ, per germline. The CDR3 region is CASSLKGWDRRNYGYTF. In DNA form, the CDR3 reads TGTGCCAGCAGCTTAAAGGGGTGGGACAGAAGAAACTATGGCTACACCTTC.